The present TCR beta chain was sequenced within a study of T-cell memory formation after mild COVID-19. After removal of 3 bases from V and 2 bases from J, the junction contained 10 bases not matched to a gene. Per germline, CDR1 MGHRA and CDR2 YSYEKL. The CDR3 is 16 amino acids. 5'RACE primed at constant segments yielded TCR alpha and TCR beta cDNA libraries bearing sample barcodes and UMIs. TCRdb analysed the 5' RACE reads with MiXCR anew, one entry per CDR3 protein. The sample yields some 490,000 distinct CDR3 sequences, over 15% seen once. Source material: PBMCs or a T cell subset sorted from them (not recorded which). The receptor was isolated from an adult woman who had mild COVID-19 (a few samples of this study predate the infection). Cell type and time point are not known. The rearrangement links TRBV4-1 to TRBJ2-7; the match to TRBD2 covers 7 bases. In nucleotides, the CDR3 is TGCGCCAGCAGCCATGAACGGGGGGACCTCACCTACGAGCAGTACTTC. This codes for CASSHERGDLTYEQYF.